Listed here are 5 T cell receptor beta chains from one sample, sequenced in a study of blood T cell repertoires in COVID-19. Data came from immunoSEQ multiplex PCR; TCRdb stores just in-frame clones and leaves some out. The top ten clones hold around 1% of a sample with about 370,000 clones, 85% to 90% of them seen once. The specimen was PBMCs or T cells enriched from blood (not recorded which). The receptors were gathered from a man between 18 and 29 years old who had recovered from COVID-19.

The chain combines TRBV5-6 with TRBJ1-6; D not resolved. V was shortened by 4 bases and J by 4 bases, with 3 bases between the two germline ends. The germline V gene has CDR1 SGHDT and CDR2 YYEEEE. The CDR3 is 12 amino acids. The CDR3: CASSPYNSPLHF. CDR3 nucleotide sequence: TGTGCCAGCAGCCCGTATAATTCACCCCTCCACTTT.

This chain joins TRBV29-1 and TRBJ1-2; possibly TRBD1 for D (5 bases). Germline CDR1 is SQVTM and CDR2 is ANQGSEA. V was pared by 8 bases and J by 6 bases, with 16 bases between. The length of the CDR3 is 12 residues. CDR3 sequence: CSLGLGVDGYTF. The CDR3 DNA follows: TGCAGCCTCGGATTAGGGGTAGATGGCTACACCTTC.

The chain carries TRBV6-5 and TRBJ1-1, with a possible D match to TRBD1 (5 bases). Trimming removed 7 bases at V and 0 bases at J, with 12 bases between. CDR3 size: 14 residues. Per the germline V gene, CDR1 is MNHEY and CDR2 is SVGAGI. The CDR3 reads CASTDHRMNTEAFF. The CDR3 DNA follows: TGTGCCAGCACCGACCACAGGATGAACACTGAAGCTTTCTTT.

The chain combines TRBV6-5 with TRBJ2-7, with D possibly TRBD1 on 5 matching bases. This CDR3 has 13 residues. V lost 4 bases and J 6 bases, leaving 13 bases between the germline ends. Germline V lookup: CDR1 MNHEY, CDR2 SVGAGI. CDR3 in amino acids: CASSSDIIAEQYF. The CDR3, as DNA: TGTGCCAGCAGTTCGGACATAATCGCCGAGCAGTACTTC.

The chain uses TRBV5-1 and TRBJ2-1, with D perhaps matching TRBD1 (5 bases). V gave up 4 bases and J gave up 16 bases, with 18 bases separating them. CDR1 SGHRS and CDR2 YFSETQ come from the germline V gene. The CDR3 spans 12 residues. CDR3 DNA sequence: TGCGCCAGCAGCCAATACACGACAGATCGTTTCTTC. Translating it yields CASSQYTTDRFF.